The clone carrying this TCR beta chain showed up many times. Its antigen is unknown. V was cut by 7 bases and J by 1 base, with 10 bases left in between. The length of the CDR3 is 14 residues. The source of the sample is a study of CD8 T cells in ankylosing spondylitis. By quantitative 5'-RACE with molecular barcodes, the TCR beta libraries were made. Each CDR3 protein is one row after TCRdb ran MiXCR on the 5' RACE reads. The profile covers more than 400,000 distinct CDR3 sequences, with roughly 5% appearing a single time and 3% to 4% taken by the ten largest. General study results and limits: Enrichment of disease-linked clones was reportedly significant in matched ankylosing spondylitis synovial fluid. In synovial fluid and blood from reactive arthritis, some motif variants were previously reported. Characteristic of ankylosing spondylitis blood, it appeared, was a TCR beta motif comprising eight highly homologous variants. Clones linked to disease, bearing a CD8+ phenotype, were relatively rare in peripheral blood.

The sequencing sample was made of blood, either unsorted or a sorted T cell fraction (not recorded which). J is TRBJ2-2 and V is TRBV12-3 or TRBV12-4; tentative D call: TRBD2 (5 bases). The TCR sequence derives from a male donor with ankylosing spondylitis. CDR3 DNA sequence: TGTGCCAGCAATCGACGGGAGAACACCGGGGAGCTGTTTTTT. Translation gives CASNRRENTGELFF.